The 27 T cell receptor beta chains below come from one sample, sequenced in a study of T cells in Graves' hyperthyroidism and ophthalmopathy (dated by TCRdb to about 2019). The receptor library was made with multiplex PCR. Sequencing took place on an Illumina HiSeq 2000. TCR beta CDR3 regions were amplified from RNA transcripts. The first round of RT-PCR for the TCR CDR3 was performed with the HTBI primer set and the Qiagen OneStep RT-PCR kit. The public reads were run again by TCRdb, first through fastp at Q25 and then through MiXCR, and only productive beta chains were kept. Records with the same CDR3 protein are collapsed into one entry carrying the most frequent genes and DNA. The sample contains a few hundred thousand distinct CDR3 sequences, 15% to 18% of them found a single time. The ten largest clones take up roughly 7.3% of the sample. Input material: blood. These TCRs come from a woman in her thirties with Graves' hyperthyroidism.

This clonotype was picked up many times. The chain employs TRBV11-2 and TRBJ2-7; tentatively, D is TRBD1 (6 bases). CDR1 and CDR2 (germline): SGHAT, FQNNGV. Trimming took 5 bases from V and 7 from J, leaving 21 bases between them. The CDR3 has 15 amino acids. Here the CDR3 DNA reads TGTGCCAGCAGCCGAATCCTGGGACAACTACGGGAGCAGTACTTC. Protein product: CASSRILGQLREQYF.

There are many counts of this clonotype. The rearrangement links TRBV20-1 to TRBJ2-4, with D unresolved. This CDR3 contains 16 residues. Trimming stripped 3 bases from V and 0 bases from J, with 15 bases between. Germline lookup yields CDR1 DFQATT and CDR2 SNEGSKA (reference sequence). The DNA for the CDR3 is TGCAGTGCTAGCCCCTTGGGCGGATTAGCCAAAAACATTCAGTACTTC. This translates into CSASPLGGLAKNIQYF.

The genes are TRBV6-2 or TRBV6-3 and TRBJ1-6; possibly TRBD1 for D (6 bases). This CDR3 comprises 14 residues. CDR1 and CDR2 from the germline V gene are MNHEY and SVGEGT. V was shortened by 4 bases and J by 6 bases, with 10 bases between the two germline ends. CDR3 DNA sequence: TGTGCCAGCAGTTCAACGGGGGCTAATTCACCCCTCCACTTT. It translates to CASSSTGANSPLHF.

There are many counts of this clonotype. The genes are TRBV20-1 and TRBJ2-7; 13 bases agree with TRBD2. V shed 5 bases and J 4 bases; nucleotides not matched to a gene: 2. The CDR3 runs 13 residues. Germline CDR1 reads DFQATT; CDR2 reads SNEGSKA (reference sequence). CDR3 region: CSAGTSGTYEQYF. DNA for the CDR3: TGCAGTGCTGGGACTAGCGGGACGTACGAGCAGTACTTC.

This clonotype was picked up a small number of times. For the CDR3, the DNA is TGTGCCAGTCACGACGGAGGAGGATCACTTCAGCCCCAGCATTTT. Its translation: CASHDGGGSLQPQHF. The V call is TRBV19, the J call TRBJ1-5; D gene ambiguous. Germline V gives CDR1 LNHDA, CDR2 SQIVND (reference sequence). The CDR3 runs 15 residues. V was trimmed by 8 bases and J by 6 bases, leaving 20 bases between them.

This clonotype turned up a few times. J is TRBJ1-1 and V is TRBV7-9, with D unclear. The CDR3 is made up of 14 amino acids. V was cut by 0 bases and J by 1 base, with 6 bases left in between. Germline CDR1 SEHNR, CDR2 FQNEAQ (reference sequence). CDR3 in DNA: TGTGCCAGCAGCTTAGCAGTCAAGAACACTGAAGCTTTCTTT. It encodes CASSLAVKNTEAFF. Filled out from reference TRBV7-9 and TRBJ1-1, the complete variable domain reads DTGVSQNPRHKITKRGQNVTFRCDPISEHNRLYWYRQTLGQGPEFLTYFQNEAQLEKSRLLSDRFSAERPKGSFSTLEIQRTEQGDSAMYLCASSLAVKNTEAFFGQGTRLTVV.

V usage is TRBV28 and J usage is TRBJ2-5; 7 nucleotides line up with TRBD1. The ends lost 5 bases at V and 0 bases at J; junction bases unmatched: 9. The CDR3 has 16 amino acids. Germline V gene data show CDR1 as MDHEN and CDR2 as SYDVKM. The CDR3 sequence: CASSPDRVLYQETQYF. CDR3 DNA sequence: TGTGCCAGCAGTCCTGACAGGGTCTTGTACCAAGAGACCCAGTACTTC.

This clonotype showed up many times. The chain joins TRBV5-6 to TRBJ2-5; the match to TRBD1 covers 12 bases. Germline trimming cut 5 bases from V and 6 bases from J; bases unmatched to any gene: 5. This CDR3 spans 14 amino acids. Looked up from germline, CDR1 is SGHDT and CDR2 is YYEEEE. CDR3 protein: CASSRGQGAKTQYF. The CDR3 DNA is TGTGCCAGCAGTAGGGGACAGGGGGCGAAGACCCAGTACTTC.

The table lists this clonotype with many counts. The gene calls are TRBV27 and TRBJ2-1; TRBD1 agrees at 9 bases. V was pared by 4 bases and J by 4 bases, with 8 bases of the junction left unmatched. Germline V gene sequence: CDR1 MNHEY, CDR2 SMNVEV (reference sequence). The CDR3 loop spans 16 amino acids. The CDR3 DNA reads TGTGCCAGCAGTTCCCAGGGACAGGGAGCTTACAATGAGCAGTTCTTC. Its translation: CASSSQGQGAYNEQFF.

For this clonotype: A much larger clone lies one base from this, so it may be a read error. The final CDR3 position lacks the conserved phenylalanine or tryptophan, pointing to a likely read error. V usage is TRBV27 and J usage is TRBJ2-7, with TRBD2 matching 9 bases. The CDR3 consists of 15 residues. V lost 6 bases to trimming and J lost 3 bases; unmatched junction nucleotides: 9. CDR1 and CDR2 from the germline V gene are MNHEY and SMNVEV (reference sequence). In DNA, the CDR3 is TGTGCCAGCAGCTTGGCGGGAGGGCCCGTCTACGAGCAGTACCTC. Translation: CASSLAGGPVYEQYL.

In its sample, this clonotype was seen many times. The chain combines TRBV2 with TRBJ1-2; TRBD1 agrees at 7 bases. Losses at the gene ends were 7 bases for V and 4 bases for J; bases not matched to a gene: 6. This CDR3 is built from 13 residues. Germline CDR1 SNHLY, CDR2 FYNNEI. The CDR3 nucleotides read TGTGCCAGCACGCCGGGACAGATCTATGGCTACACCTTC. Translated, it gives CASTPGQIYGYTF.

Regarding this clonotype: A read error may produce the germline difference seen at one junction end. V usage is TRBV19 and J usage is TRBJ2-3; D gene ambiguous. The CDR3 is made up of 11 amino acids. Per the germline V gene, CDR1 is LNHDA and CDR2 is SQIVND (reference sequence). The CDR3 DNA follows: TGTGTCAGTAGTAAGGCAGATACGCAGTATTTT. The encoded protein is CVSSKADTQYF.

This clonotype appeared a few times. The chain carries TRBV18 and TRBJ1-5; 7 bases match TRBD1. The CDR3 consists of 16 residues. From germline, CDR1 is KGHSH and CDR2 LQKENI. V gave up 3 bases and J gave up 5 bases; unmatched junction bases: 10. CDR3 sequence: CASSPRVGQGDQPQHF. Here the CDR3 DNA reads TGTGCCAGCTCACCCAGGGTCGGGCAGGGGGATCAGCCCCAGCATTTT. The entire variable domain, with the rest obtained from reference TRBV18 and TRBJ1-5, is as follows: NAGVMQNPRHLVRRRGQEARLRCSPMKGHSHVYWYRQLPEEGLKFMVYLQKENIIDESGMPKERFSAEFPKEGPSILRIQQVVRGDSAAYFCASSPRVGQGDQPQHFGDGTRLSIL.

This clonotype has ten or more counts. V usage is TRBV6-2 or TRBV6-3 and J usage is TRBJ2-1; 7 nucleotides align to TRBD1. V lost 6 bases, J lost 9 bases, and 8 bases stayed unmatched. CDR1 MNHEY and CDR2 SVGEGT come from the germline V gene. The CDR3 runs 13 residues. The CDR3 region has the DNA TGTGCCAGCAGAGCAGGGGGAAGGGTTGAGCAGTTCTTC. Translation: CASRAGGRVEQFF.

This clonotype was picked up a small number of times. This rearrangement joins TRBV4-2 to TRBJ2-5, with D perhaps TRBD2 (5 bases). The CDR3 is 15 amino acids. Germline V lookup: CDR1 LGHNA, CDR2 YNFKEQ. V lost 0 bases to trimming and J lost 5 bases, with 13 bases between them. The CDR3 DNA is TGTGCCAGCAGCCAAGATTTGCGGGTGCGGGAGACCCAGTACTTC. It specifies CASSQDLRVRETQYF.

This clonotype was observed many times. This chain uses TRBV2 with TRBJ2-1, with no clear D. The CDR3 totals 13 residues. V was clipped by 2 bases and J by 5 bases, with 7 bases between them. Looked up from germline, CDR1 is SNHLY and CDR2 is FYNNEI. In nucleotides, the CDR3 is TGTGCCAGCAGTGAATACAGAAACAATGAGCAGTTCTTC. Translated: CASSEYRNNEQFF.

This clonotype has at least ten counts. This rearrangement joins TRBV20-1 to TRBJ2-2; 10 positions match TRBD2. This CDR3 comprises 16 residues. Germline trimming cut 3 bases from V and 2 bases from J; bases unmatched to any gene: 6. CDR1 is DFQATT and CDR2 is SNEGSKA in the germline V gene (reference sequence). The CDR3 protein is CSASWASGSNTGELFF. CDR3 coding DNA: TGCAGTGCTAGCTGGGCTAGCGGGAGTAACACCGGGGAGCTGTTTTTT.

This clonotype was found a few times. The rearrangement links TRBV27 to TRBJ1-2; a weak D match, TRBD1 (5 bases). The CDR3 has 15 residues. V dropped 5 bases and J dropped 0 bases, with 13 bases sitting between them. Germline loops: CDR1 MNHEY, CDR2 SMNVEV (reference sequence). This chain's CDR3 is CASSLRGATNYGYTF. The CDR3 DNA is TGTGCCAGCAGTCTAAGAGGGGCTACTAACTATGGCTACACCTTC.

This clonotype was recorded many times. The chain is built from TRBV6-1 and TRBJ1-3, with a tentative D call TRBD1 (5 bases). The germline V gene encodes CDR1 MNHNS and CDR2 SASEGT. Deletions cut 7 bases from V and 4 bases from J, with 11 bases between. The length of the CDR3 is 13 residues. The CDR3 protein is CASTVTEGNTIYF. CDR3 bases: TGTGCCAGCACTGTGACAGAGGGAAACACCATATATTTT.

This clonotype showed up many times. V is TRBV12-3 or TRBV12-4 and J is TRBJ2-3; D is unclear. This CDR3 comprises 13 residues. Trimming cost V 7 bases and J 5 bases, with 13 bases left between them. CDR3 loop: CASIPYPEDTQYF. The CDR3 coding sequence is TGTGCCAGCATTCCTTACCCGGAAGATACGCAGTATTTT.

This clonotype has at least ten counts. The genes are TRBV10-3 and TRBJ2-3; D unresolved. Looked up from germline, CDR1 is ENHRY and CDR2 is SYGVKD. This CDR3 has 14 residues. Deletions cut 0 bases from V and 3 bases from J, with 7 bases between. CDR3 nucleotide sequence: TGTGCCATCAGTGAGTCCGTCGGGACAGATACGCAGTATTTT. Amino acid sequence: CAISESVGTDTQYF.

This chain joins TRBV6-1 and TRBJ1-1; 8 nucleotides agree with TRBD1. In germline, CDR1 is MNHNS, CDR2 SASEGT. The V segment lost 4 bases and the J segment 6 bases; nucleotides outside the gene matches: 4. CDR3 length: 13 amino acids. CDR3 sequence: CASSAIQGAEAFF. CDR3 nucleotide sequence: TGTGCCAGCAGTGCAATACAGGGGGCTGAAGCTTTCTTT.

The sample holds many counts of this clonotype. The chain carries TRBV7-2 and TRBJ2-7, with D possibly being TRBD2 (5 bases). The V and J ends lost 2 bases and 3 bases respectively, with 11 bases between them. CDR1 is SGHTA and CDR2 is FQGNSA in the germline V gene. The CDR3 has 14 residues. CDR3 region: CASSLLLGDYEQYF. The CDR3 bases are TGTGCCAGCAGCTTACTACTAGGTGACTACGAGCAGTACTTC. Full variable domain (missing parts from reference TRBV7-2 and TRBJ2-7): GAGVSQSPSNKVTEKGKDVELRCDPISGHTALYWYRQSLGQGLEFLIYFQGNSAPDKSGLPSDRFSAERTGGSVSTLTIQRTQQEDSAVYLCASSLLLGDYEQYFGPGTRLTVT.

A single count supports this clonotype. The chain joins TRBV7-9 to TRBJ2-5; D is unclear. Germline CDR1 is SEHNR and CDR2 is FQNEAQ (reference sequence). V lost 5 bases and J 4 bases, leaving 11 bases between the germline ends. The length of the CDR3 is 13 residues. In DNA, the CDR3 is TGTGCCAGCAGCCACCGGGCCAGAGAGACCCAGTACTTC. Protein sequence: CASSHRARETQYF.

This clonotype was picked up many times. The chain recombines TRBV2 with TRBJ2-1, with 7 nucleotides matching TRBD1. Trimming at V came to 2 bases and at J to 6 bases, leaving 10 bases not matched to a gene. Germline V gene data show CDR1 as SNHLY and CDR2 as FYNNEI. The CDR3 has 16 amino acids. The CDR3 is CASSEWGTEGINEQFF. CDR3 bases: TGTGCCAGCAGTGAATGGGGGACAGAAGGGATCAATGAGCAGTTCTTC. Looking up the rest from reference TRBV2 and TRBJ2-1 gives the full variable domain: EPEVTQTPSHQVTQMGQEVILRCVPISNHLYFYWYRQILGQKVEFLVSFYNNEISEKSEIFDDQFSVERPDGSNFTLKIRSTKLEDSAMYFCASSEWGTEGINEQFFGPGTRLTVL.

For this clonotype: A much larger clone differs by one base, so this may be a read error. The gene calls are TRBV2 and TRBJ2-3, with D possibly TRBD1 on 6 matching bases. Germline-derived CDR1 and CDR2 are SNHLY and FYNNEI. This CDR3 has 13 residues. V was shortened by 6 bases and J by 8 bases, with 15 bases between the two germline ends. The CDR3 bases are TGTGCCAGCAGGACTCCAGGGGTAGGTACGCAGTATTTT. Translating gives CASRTPGVGTQYF.

This clonotype showed up just a few times. CDR3 DNA sequence: TGTGCCAGCAGCGGGGTTGGCGAGCAGTACTTC. Its protein is CASSGVGEQYF. The chain recombines TRBV6-1 with TRBJ2-7; the D gene is possibly TRBD2 (5 bases). Trimming stripped 6 bases from V and 6 bases from J, with 9 bases between. Germline V gene lookup returns CDR1 MNHNS and CDR2 SASEGT. CDR3 length: 11 amino acids.